These 22 T cell receptor beta chains were all obtained from the same sample, sequenced in a study of T cell clonotyping in hematopoietic cell transplantation. Assay: immunoSEQ multiplex PCR; the TCRdb copy retains only in-frame clones and omits some. This table holds more than 40,000 clones, roughly 96% found once. Sequencing input: peripheral blood mononuclear cells. Receptors originate from a man aged 25 to 45 in good health. Some clones in this sample may be carry-over from other donors' samples.

This clone was counted once. The V gene is TRBV6-5, the J gene TRBJ2-3, with D perhaps TRBD1 (6 bases). The germline gives CDR1 MNHEY, CDR2 SVGAGI. The germline V and J ends were trimmed by 3 bases and 3 bases, with 16 bases remaining between them. The CDR3 runs to 16 residues. CDR3 region: CASSYDPTGKTDTQYF. The CDR3 DNA reads TGTGCCAGCAGTTATGATCCAACAGGGAAAACAGATACGCAGTATTTT.

The chain combines TRBV9 with TRBJ2-3, with TRBD2 matching 7 bases. The V gene's germline CDR1 is SGDLS and CDR2 YYNGEE. This CDR3 is built from 16 residues. After removal of 0 bases from V and 4 bases from J, the junction contained 8 bases not matched to a gene. CDR3 in amino acids: CASSVDGRGWSDTQYF. CDR3 in DNA: TGTGCCAGCAGCGTAGATGGGCGGGGGTGGTCAGATACGCAGTATTTT. Using reference TRBV9 and TRBJ2-3 for the parts outside the CDR3, the full variable domain is DSGVTQTPKHLITATGQRVTLRCSPRSGDLSVYWYQQSLDQGLQFLIQYYNGEERAKGNILERFSAQQFPDLHSELNLSSLELGDSALYFCASSVDGRGWSDTQYFGPGTRLTVL.

CDR3 DNA: TGTGCCAGTAGTAAAGGGCTGCACACCATATATTTT. Translating it yields CASSKGLHTIYF. The genes are TRBV19 and TRBJ1-3; D not resolved. CDR1 is LNHDA and CDR2 is SQIVND in the germline V gene (reference sequence). Trimming took 4 bases from V and 8 from J, leaving 9 bases between them. The CDR3 is 12 residues long.

This rearrangement joins TRBV19 to TRBJ2-5; TRBD1 aligns across 8 bases. The CDR3 length is 13 residues. Per the germline V gene, CDR1 is LNHDA and CDR2 is SQIVND (reference sequence). V lost 10 bases, J lost 4 bases, and 8 bases stayed unmatched. The chain's CDR3 is CATAAGGPETQYF. As DNA, the CDR3 is TGTGCCACGGCCGCAGGGGGCCCAGAGACCCAGTACTTC.

In the case of this clone: The germline gene is not matched at one end of the junction; a read error may be the cause. The J gene is TRBJ2-2, the V gene TRBV7-7; TRBD2 matches at 11 bases. The germline gives CDR1 SSHAT, CDR2 FNYEAQ (reference sequence). This CDR3 contains 17 residues. This CDR3 reads CASSLEPGLAATGELFF. DNA for the CDR3: TGTGCTAGCAGCTTAGAGCCGGGACTAGCGGCCACCGGGGAGCTGTTTTTT.

V and J are TRBV6-5 and TRBJ2-7, with TRBD1 matching over 10 bases. Germline V gene data show CDR1 as MNHEY and CDR2 as SVGAGI. This CDR3 has 16 amino acids. V shed 0 bases, J shed 2 bases, and the junction held 4 bases outside the gene matches. CDR3 sequence reads: CASSYSGQGKTYEQYF. In DNA, the CDR3 is TGTGCCAGCAGTTACTCGGGACAGGGGAAGACCTACGAGCAGTACTTC.

This sequence joins TRBV7-6 and TRBJ1-1; D might be TRBD1 (5 bases). V was pared by 5 bases and J by 2 bases, with 12 bases between. The germline V gene has CDR1 SGHVS and CDR2 FNYEAQ. The CDR3 is 14 amino acids. The CDR3 here is CASSRGGHNTEAFF. The CDR3 DNA is TGTGCCAGCAGCCGCGGGGGTCATAACACTGAAGCTTTCTTT.

The rearrangement joins TRBV6-1 to TRBJ2-6; maybe TRBD2 (5 bases). The V and J ends lost 9 bases and 2 bases respectively, with 11 bases between them. The CDR3 extends over 14 amino acids. Germline CDR1 MNHNS, CDR2 SASEGT. This CDR3 is CASASRAGANVLTF. The DNA for the CDR3 is TGTGCCAGTGCCTCGAGGGCTGGGGCCAACGTCCTGACTTTC.

The V call is TRBV4-1, the J call TRBJ1-3, with TRBD1 identical over 10 bases. The CDR3 length is 15 residues. The ends lost 4 bases at V and 1 base at J; junction bases unmatched: 1. Germline loops: CDR1 MGHRA, CDR2 YSYEKL. The CDR3 loop is CASSRTGGSGNTIYF. DNA for the CDR3: TGCGCCAGCAGCCGGACAGGGGGGTCTGGAAACACCATATATTTT.

The chain combines TRBV11-2 with TRBJ1-2, with D possibly matching TRBD1 (5 bases). The germline V gene has CDR1 SGHAT and CDR2 FQNNGV. CDR3 length equals 14 residues. V was cut by 4 bases and J by 4 bases, with 13 bases left in between. CDR3: CASSWGDGPYGYTF. The CDR3 coding sequence is TGTGCCAGCAGCTGGGGGGACGGGCCCTATGGCTACACCTTC.

J is TRBJ1-5 and V is TRBV5-6; D is perhaps TRBD1 (6 bases). Trimming took 4 bases from V and 6 from J, leaving 14 bases between them. The germline V gene has CDR1 SGHDT and CDR2 YYEEEE. The CDR3 is made up of 14 amino acids. CDR3 loop: CASSDAQGFQPQHF. The CDR3 nucleotides read TGTGCCAGCAGCGATGCGCAGGGGTTTCAGCCCCAGCATTTT.

V and J are TRBV5-1 and TRBJ2-7, with 8 bases aligning to TRBD2. Germline V gene data show CDR1 as SGHRS and CDR2 as YFSETQ. The ends lost 3 bases at V and 7 bases at J; junction bases unmatched: 12. The length of the CDR3 is 15 residues. CDR3: CASSSQSAIAGEQYF. Written as DNA, the CDR3 is TGCGCCAGCAGCTCCCAATCCGCGATAGCGGGGGAGCAGTACTTC.

The chain joins TRBV27 to TRBJ1-1; unclear D gene. The germline V gene has CDR1 MNHEY and CDR2 SMNVEV (reference sequence). The CDR3 runs to 14 residues. V lost 2 bases to trimming and J lost 0 bases, with 7 bases between them. Here the CDR3 DNA reads TGTGCCAGCAGTTTAGGCGGAATGAACACTGAAGCTTTCTTT. This codes for CASSLGGMNTEAFF.

In nucleotides, the CDR3 is TGTGCCAGCAGCGAAAGGACTAGCGGGAACTACGAGCAGTACTTC. Protein sequence: CASSERTSGNYEQYF. This chain uses TRBV7-9 with TRBJ2-7, with TRBD2 identical over 12 bases. J was trimmed by 3 bases and V by 5 bases; bases with no gene match: 5. CDR3 size: 15 residues. Germline V gives CDR1 SEHNR, CDR2 FQNEAQ (reference sequence). Full variable domain (rest looked up from reference TRBV7-9 and TRBJ2-7): DTGVSQNPRHKITKRGQNVTFRCDPISEHNRLYWYRQTLGQGPEFLTYFQNEAQLEKSRLLSDRFSAERPKGSFSTLEIQRTEQGDSAMYLCASSERTSGNYEQYFGPGTRLTVT.

CDR3 DNA sequence: TGCAGCGTCGGACAGGGGTCGAACACCGGGGAGCTGTTTTTT. Encoded protein: CSVGQGSNTGELFF. This sequence joins TRBV29-1 and TRBJ2-2; 9 nucleotides match TRBD1. The CDR3 runs to 14 residues. Trimming removed 6 bases from V and 0 bases from J; junction bases left unmatched: 2. CDR1 is SQVTM, CDR2 ANQGSEA, per germline.

The rearrangement links TRBV27 to TRBJ2-7, with D tentatively TRBD1 (5 bases). This CDR3 has 15 amino acids. The germline V gene has CDR1 MNHEY and CDR2 SMNVEV (reference sequence). V lost 6 bases to trimming and J lost 1 base, with 16 bases between them. This chain's CDR3 is CASSLLAGKSYEQYF. The CDR3 DNA follows: TGTGCCAGCAGCCTCCTTGCAGGGAAATCCTACGAGCAGTACTTC.

The CDR3 is CASSRLAGVLGEQFF. The CDR3 coding sequence is TGTGCCAGCAGCCGACTAGCGGGAGTTTTGGGTGAGCAGTTCTTC. The V call is TRBV11-3, the J call TRBJ2-1; 12 positions agree with TRBD2. Trimming cost V 5 bases and J 9 bases; bases outside gene matches: 8. The CDR3 totals 15 residues. CDR1 SGHNT and CDR2 YENEEA come from the germline V gene.

The gene calls are TRBV11-3 and TRBJ2-5, with 11 bases matching TRBD1. Per germline, CDR1 SGHNT and CDR2 YENEEA. CDR3 length: 16 residues. The V gene end was trimmed by 3 bases and the J gene end by 2 bases; junction bases not matched to a gene: 5. The CDR3 reads CASSLGQGDKQETQYF. The DNA for the CDR3 is TGTGCCAGCAGCTTGGGACAGGGGGATAAACAAGAGACCCAGTACTTC.

V is TRBV30 and J is TRBJ2-5; 7 bases are a match to TRBD1. The V and J ends lost 5 bases and 2 bases, in that order; junction bases with no gene match: 8. The germline gives CDR1 GTSNPN, CDR2 SVGIG (reference sequence). The CDR3 totals 14 residues. The CDR3 spells CAWDRGRGQETQYF. Written as DNA, the CDR3 is TGTGCCTGGGACCGGGGCAGGGGGCAAGAGACCCAGTACTTC.

The V and J genes are TRBV30 and TRBJ1-2; D remains ambiguous. V was pared by 3 bases and J by 1 base, with 9 bases between. Germline assignment: CDR1 GTSNPN and CDR2 SVGIG (reference sequence). The CDR3 length is 13 residues. The CDR3 region is CAWRSGLNYGYTF. CDR3 sequence (DNA): TGTGCCTGGAGATCCGGCCTTAACTATGGCTACACCTTC.

The chain is built from TRBV4-3 and TRBJ1-3; TRBD1 matches 8 bases. Germline values: CDR1 LGHNA, CDR2 YSLEER. The length of the CDR3 is 12 residues. J gave up 10 bases and V 4 bases, and 3 bases lay outside the gene matches. CDR3 in DNA: TGCGCCAGCAGCCCGCAGGGGGCAACCATATATTTT. Residues: CASSPQGATIYF.

The chain combines TRBV25-1 with TRBJ1-5; 12 bases line up with TRBD1. V was pared by 8 bases and J by 3 bases, with 2 bases of the junction left unmatched. The length of the CDR3 is 14 residues. Germline V lookup: CDR1 MGHDK, CDR2 SYGVNS. The CDR3 is CASGTGGNNQPQHF. The CDR3 DNA reads as TGTGCCAGCGGGACAGGGGGCAACAATCAGCCCCAGCATTTT.